These 10 T cell receptor beta chains share one sample of origin, sequenced in a study of shared clonotypes between healthy human individuals. Sequencing was performed with immunoSEQ multiplex PCR; in TCRdb, only in-frame clones are kept and a portion is missing. The profile covers about 2.3 million clones, with approximately 95% appearing a single time and 0.39% taken by the ten largest. Sequenced material: naive CD4+ T cells from PBMCs. Subset: CD45RA+ positively selected. The source is a man aged 18 to 29 in good health. Some clones in this sample may be carry-over from other donors' samples.

The V call is TRBV2, the J call TRBJ1-2; maybe TRBD1 (5 bases). This CDR3 has 14 residues. The germline V and J ends were trimmed by 6 bases and 0 bases, with 11 bases remaining between them. CDR1 is SNHLY, CDR2 FYNNEI, per germline. This CDR3 is CASRPGGANYGYTF. The CDR3, as DNA: TGTGCCAGCAGGCCGGGGGGGGCTAACTATGGCTACACCTTC.

This chain uses TRBV29-1 with TRBJ2-1; 14 bases map to TRBD2. From germline, CDR1 is SQVTM and CDR2 ANQGSEA. CDR3 length: 15 residues. The junction had 7 bases not matched to a gene; V was cut back by 4 bases and J by 8 bases. CDR3 bases: TGCAGCGTTGTACCGGGACTAGCGGGAGTCTATGAGCAGTTCTTC. Protein sequence: CSVVPGLAGVYEQFF.

This sequence joins TRBV28 and TRBJ2-7; the D gene is possibly TRBD1 (6 bases). Trimming removed 6 bases at V and 1 base at J, with 16 bases between. Germline V gene sequence: CDR1 MDHEN, CDR2 SYDVKM. This CDR3 region has 15 residues. The CDR3 DNA follows: TGTGCCAGCAGCACACTAAGCACAGGGTCCTACGAGCAGTACTTC. Its protein is CASSTLSTGSYEQYF.

The chain is built from TRBV6-1 and TRBJ1-1, with TRBD1 as a possible D gene (5 bases). In germline, CDR1 is MNHNS, CDR2 SASEGT. Between the trimmed V and J ends, which lost 6 bases and 4 bases, there was a span of 15 bases. This CDR3 is built from 14 residues. CDR3 region: CASRIGTPSTEAFF. The CDR3 bases are TGTGCCAGCAGGATTGGGACCCCTAGCACTGAAGCTTTCTTT.

The V gene is TRBV7-3, the J gene TRBJ2-3; D might be TRBD2 (6 bases). CDR1 and CDR2 (germline): SGHTA, FQGTGA. Trimming cost V 4 bases and J 0 bases, with 11 bases left between them. The CDR3 sequence is 15 residues long. CDR3 sequence: CASSSTSASTDTQYF. DNA for the CDR3: TGTGCCAGCAGCTCGACTAGTGCTAGCACAGATACGCAGTATTTT.

This clone appeared a single time. The CDR3 here is CSVAPLLVSEQYF. CDR3 in DNA: TGCAGCGTCGCGCCCCTTTTGGTGAGCGAGCAGTACTTC. The V and J genes are TRBV29-1 and TRBJ2-7; unclear D gene. The CDR3 is made up of 13 amino acids. Trimming stripped 6 bases from V and 6 bases from J, with 18 bases between. Germline V gene sequence: CDR1 SQVTM, CDR2 ANQGSEA.

The chain has TRBV30 and TRBJ1-2, with D possibly TRBD1 on 6 matching bases. The CDR3 is made up of 13 amino acids. The V gene lost 2 bases and the J gene lost 8 bases, with 15 bases spanning the gap. CDR1 and CDR2 from the germline V gene are GTSNPN and SVGIG (reference sequence). The CDR3 DNA reads as TGTGCCTGGAGTACAGGGTTGGATGAGGGCTACACCTTC. It specifies CAWSTGLDEGYTF.

The sample holds a few counts of this clone. This chain uses TRBV10-3 with TRBJ1-1; D unresolved. Germline loops: CDR1 ENHRY, CDR2 SYGVKD. V dropped 0 bases and J dropped 5 bases, with 4 bases sitting between them. The CDR3 spans 12 residues. The CDR3 region has the DNA TGTGCCATCAGTGAGTCATGGACTGAAGCTTTCTTT. Its translation: CAISESWTEAFF.

This chain joins TRBV7-2 and TRBJ2-1; 9 bases line up with TRBD2. The germline V gene has CDR1 SGHTA and CDR2 FQGNSA. CDR3 length equals 16 residues. J gave up 0 bases and V 2 bases, and 2 bases lay outside the gene matches. The CDR3 loop reads CASSLHSGSSYNEQFF. The DNA of the CDR3 is TGTGCCAGCAGCTTACATAGCGGGAGCTCCTACAATGAGCAGTTCTTC.

The chain links TRBV30 to TRBJ1-2; D gene ambiguous. The CDR3 has 13 residues. The germline CDR1 and CDR2 sequences are GTSNPN and SVGIG (reference sequence). V lost 2 bases, J lost 4 bases, and 11 bases lay in between. In DNA form, the CDR3 reads TGTGCCTGGAGTCCGGGAGGGAGCTATGGCTACACCTTC. Translating it yields CAWSPGGSYGYTF.